This T cell receptor (beta chain) was found in a study of blood T cells in healthy people across ages. V lost 1 base, J lost 8 bases, and 11 bases stayed unmatched. The germline V gene has CDR1 LGHNA and CDR2 YNFKEQ. The CDR3 is 16 residues long. Sample-barcoded 5' priming and a J-beta primer mix drove a second PCR of 7 to 11 cycles. TCRdb re-called the 5' RACE reads with MiXCR, one entry per CDR3 protein. The table shows 760,000 or so distinct CDR3 sequences, with just under 25% occurring only once. Total RNA was isolated from each sample in quantities of at least 6 micrograms. The same sample was also studied in work on T cells of mothers and their children.

The V gene is TRBV4-2, the J gene TRBJ1-2, with 9 bases that match TRBD1. The TCR sequence derives from a boy younger than 18 in good health. The sample comprised blood. For the CDR3, the DNA is TGTGCCAGCAGCCAAGGAGGGACAGGGATGGTGGGCGGCTACACCTTC. It is translated as CASSQGGTGMVGGYTF.